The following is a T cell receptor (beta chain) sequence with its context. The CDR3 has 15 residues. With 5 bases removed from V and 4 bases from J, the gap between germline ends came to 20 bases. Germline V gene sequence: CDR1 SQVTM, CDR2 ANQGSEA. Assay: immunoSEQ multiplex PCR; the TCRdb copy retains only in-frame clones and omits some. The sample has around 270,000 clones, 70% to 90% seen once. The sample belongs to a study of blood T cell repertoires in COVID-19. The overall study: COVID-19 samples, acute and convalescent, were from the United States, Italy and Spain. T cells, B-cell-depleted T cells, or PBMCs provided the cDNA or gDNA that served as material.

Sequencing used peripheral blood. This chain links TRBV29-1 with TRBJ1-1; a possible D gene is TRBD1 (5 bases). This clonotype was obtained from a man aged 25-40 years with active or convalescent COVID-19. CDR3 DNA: TGCAGCGTTACGACAGTCGCCTGGGGGGGCACTGAAGCTTTCTTT. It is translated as CSVTTVAWGGTEAFF. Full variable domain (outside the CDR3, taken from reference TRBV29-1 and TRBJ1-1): SAVISQKPSRDICQRGTSLTIQCQVDSQVTMMFWYRQQPGQSLTLIATANQGSEATYESGFVIDKFPISRPNLTFSTLTVSNMSPEDSSIYLCSVTTVAWGGTEAFFGQGTRLTVV.